This TCR beta chain was recorded in a study of shared clonotypes between healthy human individuals. The repertoire was sequenced with immunoSEQ multiplex PCR; TCRdb's copy has only in-frame clones and lacks some. The sample lists roughly 700,000 clones, 74% occurring once. Per the germline V gene, CDR1 is SGHAT and CDR2 is FQNNGV. The CDR3 length is 16 residues. The junction had 6 bases not matched to a gene; V was cut back by 3 bases and J by 2 bases. The source material was memory CD4+ T cells sorted from blood. This sample's subset: CD45RA-negative fraction. This receptor was obtained from a woman aged 25 to 39 in good health. The V gene is TRBV11-2, the J gene TRBJ2-1, with 8 bases matching TRBD2. The CDR3 sequence: CASSLKPGLAYNEQFF. CDR3 nucleotides: TGTGCCAGCAGCTTGAAGCCGGGACTAGCCTACAATGAGCAGTTCTTC.